This entry concerns a single T cell receptor beta chain. Authors' analysis steps: The assay estimated nucleated cells by amplifying reference gene primers. TCRdb keeps only in-frame clones here, not all; method: immunoSEQ multiplex PCR. V and J calls and clone size are copied from that table; D and trimming were computed from the DNA. The repertoire includes 35,000 to 55,000 clones, 87% of them detected once, and approximately 5% sits in the top ten. The CDR3 totals 16 residues. This sample stems from a study of blood T cell repertoires in COVID-19. On the study more broadly: Both acute and convalescent COVID-19 samples were obtained from the United States, Italy and Spain.

The rearrangement joins TRBV21-1 to TRBJ1-3. TRBV21-1 is labeled a pseudogene. The clonotype was recovered from a human donor in a cohort sampled during active COVID-19. The specimen was peripheral blood. The CDR3 reads CASSKARRYPGNTIYF. The CDR3 DNA sequence: TGTGCCAGCAGCAAAGCACGGAGGTACCCTGGAAACACCATATATTTT.